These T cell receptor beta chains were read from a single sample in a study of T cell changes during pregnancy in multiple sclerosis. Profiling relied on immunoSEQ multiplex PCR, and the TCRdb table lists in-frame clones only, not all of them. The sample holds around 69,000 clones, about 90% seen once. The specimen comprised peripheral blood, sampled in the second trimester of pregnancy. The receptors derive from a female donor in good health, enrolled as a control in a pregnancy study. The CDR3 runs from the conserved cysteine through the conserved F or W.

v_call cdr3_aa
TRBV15 CATSRPGTGRATGANVLTF
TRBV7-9 CASSASGRVGGYEQYF
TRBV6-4 CASSPSGEKNEAFF
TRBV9 CASSSGREGDSPLHF
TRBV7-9 CATRRTGKVYEQYF
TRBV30 CAWSSTTGGTEAFF
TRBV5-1 CASSLRAEGGYTF
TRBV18 CASSQGQGAYEQYF
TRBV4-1 CASSPYRSSGNTIYF
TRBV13 CASSTVRLAGESTDTQYF
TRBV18 CASSQQGDEQYF
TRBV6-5 CASRSQAYNEQFF
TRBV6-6 CASTLTGDYGYTF
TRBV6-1 CASIEETQYF
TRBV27 CASSRGSLSYEQYF
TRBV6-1 CAIRPTGVNTEAFF
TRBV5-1 CASSWGGVGTQYF
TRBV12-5 CASGLGLAGGEQFF
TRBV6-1 CASSELAGSTDTQYF
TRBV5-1 CASSLASGNYEQYF
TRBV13 CASSSTLLGGSPLHF
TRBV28 CASSLPGTSNTEAFF
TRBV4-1 CASSPSGGAGGDTGELFF
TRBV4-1 CASSQGLAGVYEQYF
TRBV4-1 CASSHNPSGTTDTQYF
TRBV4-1 CASSQSVDHRREKLFF
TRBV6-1 CASSDYFTSGRAGEETQYF
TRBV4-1 CASSQGTSGGSADYEQYF
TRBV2 CASSRDRQISGANVLTF
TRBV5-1 CASSSRHNTEAFF
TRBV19 CASSPTGPEETQYF
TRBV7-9 CASSLFPSVGSTEAFF
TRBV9 CASTLGADTQYF
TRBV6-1 CASSEKGSGANVLTF
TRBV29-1 CSVGLVKDTQYF
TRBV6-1 CAGRTAQDTQYF
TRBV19 CASSIDDRGFKAFF
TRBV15 CATSRPTGIYGYTF
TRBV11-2 CASSGDPGYGQFF
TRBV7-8 CASRPGGLGEKSGELFF
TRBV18 CASSPSGQPGNTIYF
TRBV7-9 CASSLAGSEETQYF
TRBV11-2 CASRGTSELWGEQFF
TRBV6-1 CASSALSGGPNTGELFF
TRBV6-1 CASSEARGGRPDQPQHF
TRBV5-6 CASSPGLAGNEQYF
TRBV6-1 CASSDPIQGARTEAFF
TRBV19 CASKSVISSYEQYF
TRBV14 CATRTSGTYEQYF
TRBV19 CASSIRAVSNQPQHF
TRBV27 CASSTRGELFF
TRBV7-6 CASSPVSGLDYEQYF